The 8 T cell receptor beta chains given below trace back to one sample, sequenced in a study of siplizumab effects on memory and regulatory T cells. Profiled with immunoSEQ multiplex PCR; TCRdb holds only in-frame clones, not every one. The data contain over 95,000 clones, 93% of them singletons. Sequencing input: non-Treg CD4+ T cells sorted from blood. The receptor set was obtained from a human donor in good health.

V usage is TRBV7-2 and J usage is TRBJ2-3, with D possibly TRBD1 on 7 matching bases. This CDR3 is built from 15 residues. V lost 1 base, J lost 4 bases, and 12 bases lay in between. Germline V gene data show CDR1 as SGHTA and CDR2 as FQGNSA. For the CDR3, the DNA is TGTGCCAGCAGCTTAGTAGTCAGGGGGGCAGATACGCAGTATTTT. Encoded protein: CASSLVVRGADTQYF.

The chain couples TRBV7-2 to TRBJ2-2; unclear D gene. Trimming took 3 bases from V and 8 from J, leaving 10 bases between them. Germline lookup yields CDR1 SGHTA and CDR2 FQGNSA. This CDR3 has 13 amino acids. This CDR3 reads CASSFRPGGELFF. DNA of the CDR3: TGTGCCAGCAGCTTTCGCCCCGGGGGGGAGCTGTTTTTT.

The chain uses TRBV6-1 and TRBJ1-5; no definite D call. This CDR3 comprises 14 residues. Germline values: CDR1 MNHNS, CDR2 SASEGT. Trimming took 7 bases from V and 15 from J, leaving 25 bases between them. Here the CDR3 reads CASTLGSGRGPLHF. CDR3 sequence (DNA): TGTGCCAGCACTCTGGGTTCGGGGAGAGGGCCCTTGCATTTT.

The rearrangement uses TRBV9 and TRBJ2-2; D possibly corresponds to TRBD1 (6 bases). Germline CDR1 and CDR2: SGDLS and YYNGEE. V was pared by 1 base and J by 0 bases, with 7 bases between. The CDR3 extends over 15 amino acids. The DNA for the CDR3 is TGTGCCAGCAGCGTAAGGGGGACGAACACCGGGGAGCTGTTTTTT. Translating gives CASSVRGTNTGELFF. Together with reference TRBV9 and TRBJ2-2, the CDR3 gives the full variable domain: DSGVTQTPKHLITATGQRVTLRCSPRSGDLSVYWYQQSLDQGLQFLIQYYNGEERAKGNILERFSAQQFPDLHSELNLSSLELGDSALYFCASSVRGTNTGELFFGEGSRLTVL.

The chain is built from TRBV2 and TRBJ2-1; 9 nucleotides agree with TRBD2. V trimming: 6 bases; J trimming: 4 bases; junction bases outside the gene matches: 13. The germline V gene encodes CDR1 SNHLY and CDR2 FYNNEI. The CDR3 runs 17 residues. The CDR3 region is CASSRPGTSRGYNEQFF. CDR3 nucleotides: TGTGCCAGCAGCCGTCCCGGGACTAGCAGAGGGTACAATGAGCAGTTCTTC.

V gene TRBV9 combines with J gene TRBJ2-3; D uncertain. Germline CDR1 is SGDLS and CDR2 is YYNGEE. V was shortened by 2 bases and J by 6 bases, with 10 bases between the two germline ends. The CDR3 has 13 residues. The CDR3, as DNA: TGTGCCAGCAGCGTTTCAGGTCTGGATACGCAGTATTTT. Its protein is CASSVSGLDTQYF.

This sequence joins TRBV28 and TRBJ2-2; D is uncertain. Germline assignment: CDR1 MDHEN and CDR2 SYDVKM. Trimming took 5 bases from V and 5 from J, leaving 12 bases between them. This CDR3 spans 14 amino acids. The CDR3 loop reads CASSPPRVTGELFF. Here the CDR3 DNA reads TGTGCCAGCAGTCCCCCTCGGGTAACCGGGGAGCTGTTTTTT.

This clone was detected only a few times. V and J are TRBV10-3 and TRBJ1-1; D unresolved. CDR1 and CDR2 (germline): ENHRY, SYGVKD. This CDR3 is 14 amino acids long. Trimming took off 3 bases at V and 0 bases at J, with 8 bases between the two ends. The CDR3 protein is CAISEIPLNTEAFF. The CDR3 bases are TGTGCCATCAGTGAAATCCCCCTGAACACTGAAGCTTTCTTT.